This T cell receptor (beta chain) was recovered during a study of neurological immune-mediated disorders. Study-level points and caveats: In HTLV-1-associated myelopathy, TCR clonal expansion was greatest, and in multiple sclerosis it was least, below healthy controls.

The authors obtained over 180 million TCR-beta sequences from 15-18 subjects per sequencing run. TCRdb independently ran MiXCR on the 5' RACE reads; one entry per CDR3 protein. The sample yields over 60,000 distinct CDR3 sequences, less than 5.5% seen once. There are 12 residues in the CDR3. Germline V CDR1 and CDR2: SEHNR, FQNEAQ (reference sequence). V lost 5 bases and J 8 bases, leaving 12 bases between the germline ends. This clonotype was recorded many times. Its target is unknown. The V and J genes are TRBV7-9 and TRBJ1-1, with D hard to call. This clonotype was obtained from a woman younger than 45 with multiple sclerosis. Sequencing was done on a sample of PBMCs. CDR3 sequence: CASSPSSGEAFF. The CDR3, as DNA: TGTGCCAGCAGCCCTTCCAGCGGCGAAGCTTTCTTT.